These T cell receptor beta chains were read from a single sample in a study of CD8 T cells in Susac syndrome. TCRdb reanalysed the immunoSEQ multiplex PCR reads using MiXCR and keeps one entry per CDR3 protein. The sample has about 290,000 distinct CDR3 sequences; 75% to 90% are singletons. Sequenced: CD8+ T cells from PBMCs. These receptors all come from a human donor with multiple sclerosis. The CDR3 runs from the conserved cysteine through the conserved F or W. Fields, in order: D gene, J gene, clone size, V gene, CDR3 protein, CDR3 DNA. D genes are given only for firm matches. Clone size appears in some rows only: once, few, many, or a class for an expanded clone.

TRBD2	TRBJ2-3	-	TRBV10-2	CASSESGAGASTDTQYF	TGCGCCAGCAGTGAGTCCGGAGCGGGAGCCAGCACAGATACGCAGTATTTT
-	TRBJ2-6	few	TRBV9	CASSVGGSGANVLTF	TGTGCCAGCAGCGTAGGTGGTTCTGGGGCCAACGTCCTGACTTTC
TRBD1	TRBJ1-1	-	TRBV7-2	CASSLGEPGTALNTEAFF	TGTGCCAGCAGCTTAGGAGAACCCGGGACAGCTTTGAACACTGAAGCTTTCTTT
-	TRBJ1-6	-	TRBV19	CASSFRTNLGDSPLHF	TGTGCCAGTAGTTTCCGGACCAACCTAGGGGATTCACCCCTCCACTTT
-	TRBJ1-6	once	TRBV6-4	CASSDSPDSNSPLHF	TGTGCCAGCAGTGACTCGCCGGATTCAAATTCACCCCTCCACTTT
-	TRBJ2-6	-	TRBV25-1	CASSEYHTPGANVLTF	TGTGCCAGCAGTGAATATCACACTCCTGGGGCCAACGTCCTGACTTTC
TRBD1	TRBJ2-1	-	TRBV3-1	CASSQVRTGVTDEQFF	TGTGCCAGCAGCCAGGTACGGACAGGGGTAACCGATGAGCAGTTCTTC
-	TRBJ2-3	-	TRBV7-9	CASSQGWDGVTDTQYF	TGTGCCAGCAGCCAAGGCTGGGACGGAGTCACAGATACGCAGTATTTT
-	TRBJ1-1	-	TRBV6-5	CASSYSGLMNTEAFF	TGTGCCAGCAGTTACTCGGGGCTCATGAACACTGAAGCTTTCTTT
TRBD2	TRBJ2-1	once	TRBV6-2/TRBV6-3	CAGSLAGDYNEQFF	TGTGCCGGCAGCTTAGCGGGGGATTACAATGAGCAGTTCTTC
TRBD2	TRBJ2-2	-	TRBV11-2	CASSPARGAGGTGELFF	TGTGCCAGCAGCCCCGCCCGGGGAGCGGGAGGTACCGGGGAGCTGTTTTTT
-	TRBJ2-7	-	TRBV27	CASRQGMAYEQYF	TGTGCCAGCAGGCAGGGGATGGCCTACGAGCAGTACTTC
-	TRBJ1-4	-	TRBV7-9	CATARATNEKLFF	TGTGCCACCGCCAGGGCAACTAATGAAAAACTGTTTTTT
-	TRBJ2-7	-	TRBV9	CASSVIAGPSYEQYF	TGTGCCAGCAGCGTAATCGCGGGACCCTCCTACGAGCAGTACTTC
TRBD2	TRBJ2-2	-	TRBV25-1	CASSSIGTSVSGELFF	TGTGCCAGCAGCTCTATCGGGACTAGCGTTTCCGGGGAGCTGTTTTTT
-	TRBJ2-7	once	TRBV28	CASSSPRGLSSYEQYF	TGTGCCAGCAGTTCCCCTCGGGGCCTGAGCTCCTACGAGCAGTACTTC
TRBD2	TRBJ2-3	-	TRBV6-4	CASSPTSGGVYDTQYF	TGTGCCAGCAGTCCGACTAGCGGGGGGGTATATGATACGCAGTATTTT
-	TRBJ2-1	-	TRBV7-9	CASSLTKSGDNEQFF	TGTGCCAGCAGCCTAACAAAAAGCGGTGACAATGAGCAGTTCTTC
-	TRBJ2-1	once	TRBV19	CASSVKAGPLNEQFF	TGTGCCAGTTCTGTAAAGGCGGGACCCCTCAATGAGCAGTTCTTC
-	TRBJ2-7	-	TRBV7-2	CASSFSSSYEQYF	TGTGCCAGCAGCTTTTCTAGCTCCTACGAGCAGTACTTC
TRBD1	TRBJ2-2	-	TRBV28	CASSHDRANTGELFF	TGTGCCAGCAGCCATGACAGGGCGAACACCGGGGAGCTGTTTTTT
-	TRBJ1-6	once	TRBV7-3	CASSQGMTGSPLHF	TGTGCCAGCAGCCAAGGGATGACCGGCTCACCCCTCCACTTT
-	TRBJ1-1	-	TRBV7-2	CASGPGNTEAFF	TGTGCCAGCGGACCGGGGAACACTGAAGCTTTCTTT
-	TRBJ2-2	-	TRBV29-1	CSVPPGGAGELFF	TGCAGCGTCCCCCCCGGTGGGGCGGGGGAGCTGTTTTTT
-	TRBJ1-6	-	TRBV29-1	CSVEDLAGLGTYNSPLHF	TGCAGCGTTGAAGATCTGGCTGGGCTCGGAACCTATAATTCACCCCTCCACTTT
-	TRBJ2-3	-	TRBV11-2	CASSLVPQRGRGTDTQYF	TGTGCCAGCAGCTTAGTTCCCCAGAGGGGGAGGGGCACAGATACGCAGTATTTT
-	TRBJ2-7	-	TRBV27	CAIAPGPPYEQYF	TGTGCCATCGCCCCAGGGCCCCCCTACGAGCAGTACTTC
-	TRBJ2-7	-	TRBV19	CASSTSDGYEQYF	TGTGCCAGTAGTACCTCGGACGGCTACGAGCAGTACTTC
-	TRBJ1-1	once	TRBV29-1	CSVVSRGGTEAFF	TGCAGCGTTGTATCGAGGGGAGGCACTGAAGCTTTCTTT
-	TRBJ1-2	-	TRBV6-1	CASSGSPEQVYGYTF	TGTGCCAGCAGTGGGTCCCCAGAACAGGTCTATGGCTACACCTTC
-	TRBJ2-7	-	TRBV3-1	CASSWTDRSYEQYF	TGTGCCAGCAGTTGGACAGACCGATCCTACGAGCAGTACTTC
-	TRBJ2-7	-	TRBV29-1	CSANTGYEQYF	TGCAGCGCGAATACCGGCTACGAGCAGTACTTC
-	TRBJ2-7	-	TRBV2	CASRGLADYEQYF	TGTGCCAGCAGGGGGCTCGCGGACTACGAGCAGTACTTC
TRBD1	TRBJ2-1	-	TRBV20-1	CSASSGTGDYNEQFF	TGCAGTGCTAGCTCCGGGACAGGGGACTACAATGAGCAGTTCTTC
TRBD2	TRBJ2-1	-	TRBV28	CASSLVRGDLNEQFF	TGTGCCAGCAGTTTAGTGCGGGGGGACCTCAATGAGCAGTTCTTC
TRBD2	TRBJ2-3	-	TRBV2	CASSGGEDSRQSTDTQYF	TGTGCCAGCAGCGGGGGGGAAGACAGCCGACAAAGCACAGATACGCAGTATTTT
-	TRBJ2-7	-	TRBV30	CAWSVLDKGLGEQYF	TGTGCCTGGAGTGTACTTGATAAAGGGTTAGGCGAGCAGTACTTC
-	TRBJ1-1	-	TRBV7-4	CASSLVFGQSISGGKFMNTEAFF	TGTGCCAGCAGCTTAGTGTTCGGCCAGAGTATCTCGGGAGGAAAATTCATGAACACTGAAGCTTTCTTT
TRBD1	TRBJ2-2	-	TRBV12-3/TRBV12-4	CASSLTGTGSGELFF	TGTGCCAGCAGTTTAACAGGGACAGGGTCCGGGGAGCTGTTTTTT
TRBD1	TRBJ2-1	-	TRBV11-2	CASSYPGQAPGNEQFF	TGTGCCAGCAGCTACCCGGGACAGGCCCCTGGCAATGAGCAGTTCTTC
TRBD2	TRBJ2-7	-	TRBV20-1	CSARDYRTYEQYF	TGCAGTGCCAGGGACTACCGAACCTACGAGCAGTACTTC
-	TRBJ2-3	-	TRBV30	CAWSTLDPDTQYF	TGTGCCTGGAGTACCCTAGACCCAGATACGCAGTATTTT
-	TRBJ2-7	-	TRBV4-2	CASSQVHRVYEQYF	TGTGCCAGCAGCCAAGTCCACCGAGTCTACGAGCAGTACTTC
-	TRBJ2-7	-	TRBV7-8	CASSSPPVGYYEQYF	TGTGCCAGCAGCTCCCCCCCGGTAGGATACTACGAGCAGTACTTC
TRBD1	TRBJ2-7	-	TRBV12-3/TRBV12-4	CASSFWQGASYEQYF	TGTGCCAGCAGTTTTTGGCAGGGGGCGTCGTACGAGCAGTACTTC